This TCR beta chain comes out of a study of blood T cells in healthy people across ages. Whole-study context: Template switching picked up about one barcoded beta molecule for each two T cells. General study results and limits: Measured against age, TCR beta diversity per million T cells decreased in a roughly linear manner.

This CDR3 contains 17 residues. The V end lost 3 bases, the J end lost 0 bases, and 15 bases lay between the germline ends. A second PCR, run for about 7 to 12 cycles, used a sample-barcoded 5' primer plus a J-beta primer mix. Sequencing recovered at least 2.5 million CDR3-containing paired-end reads from each sample. MiXCR, applied by TCRdb to the 5' RACE reads, yields one record per CDR3 protein. The sample shows around 1,500,000 distinct CDR3 sequences, 25% to 30% of them seen only once. Extraction yielded at least 6 micrograms of total RNA per sample. Concerning this clonotype: Its antigen is currently unknown. A much larger clone is a single base away; this may be a read error.

The material sequenced was blood. This sequence joins TRBV12-3 or TRBV12-4 and TRBJ2-4; D may be TRBD1 (5 bases). This TCR was recovered from a woman aged 25 to 45 in good health. CDR3 residues: CASSFPRQSLAKNIQYF. In DNA, the CDR3 is TGTGCCAGCAGTTTCCCCCGACAGTCCTTAGCCAAAAACATTCAGTACTTC.